This is a list of T cell receptor beta chains from one sample in a study of human T cells and chemical hapten exposure. One entry per CDR3 protein, called by TCRdb with MiXCR from the RACE reads. The sample shows about 400,000 distinct CDR3 sequences, more than 5% of them seen only once. This sample comprised whole blood, obtained in connection with sensitization to the hapten diphenylcyclopropenone (DPC). These receptor sequences come from a young woman with alopecia areata. Some clones in this sample may be carry-over from other donors' samples. Both conserved end residues are part of each CDR3. The D gene is left open where the match is weak. Expanded clones are given a class, and other clones once, few, many or no size at all.

j_call d_call v_call clone_size cdr3_nt cdr3_aa
TRBJ2-1 - TRBV13 - TGTGCCAGCAGCTTAACAGATCCGGGACGGCGATACAATGAGCAGTTCTTC CASSLTDPGRRYNEQFF
TRBJ1-2 TRBD1 TRBV25-1 few TGTGCCAGCAGTGCTCGGGACAGGGAGGTGGCGGGCTACACCTTC CASSARDREVAGYTF
TRBJ1-2 - TRBV6-2/TRBV6-3 - TGTGCCAGCAGTTACTCGAGTACTCCCGGGTATGGCTACACCTTC CASSYSSTPGYGYTF
TRBJ1-2 - TRBV6-5 - TGTGCCAGCAGTGGGACGGGACTGGGCTATGGCTACACCTTC CASSGTGLGYGYTF
TRBJ2-1 TRBD1 TRBV5-1 few TGCGCCAGCAGATTTAGGGACAGGGGTGCCAATGAGCAGTTCTTC CASRFRDRGANEQFF
TRBJ1-3 - TRBV5-6 few TGTGCCAGCAGCTTTCTATCGGCGGGGACGCGTAACACCATATATTTT CASSFLSAGTRNTIYF
TRBJ2-2 TRBD2 TRBV5-1 few TGCGCCAGCAATGGCGGGGGTTACACCGGGGAGCTGTTTTTT CASNGGGYTGELFF
TRBJ1-3 - TRBV6-5 many TGTGCCAGCAGTTACGGCGAGGCCAGGGGAAACACCATATATTTT CASSYGEARGNTIYF
TRBJ2-1 - TRBV11-3 few TGTGCCAGCAGCCAGGGGGGGGGCAATGAGCAGTTCTTC CASSQGGGNEQFF
TRBJ2-7 - TRBV5-6 - TGTGCCAGCAGCTGGGGGTCGCAGGGGTTCGAGCAGTACTTC CASSWGSQGFEQYF
TRBJ1-2 - TRBV20-1 many TGCAGTGCTAGAGAGGAAGGCTATAACTATGGCTACACCTTC CSAREEGYNYGYTF
TRBJ2-3 TRBD1 TRBV28 few TGTGCCAGCAGTTTATCGGACAGGGCCACGCAGTATTTT CASSLSDRATQYF
TRBJ2-7 - TRBV5-5 few TGTGCCAGCAGCTTGGGGCCAGGGGACTCCTACGAGCAGTACTTC CASSLGPGDSYEQYF
TRBJ2-7 - TRBV6-2/TRBV6-3 - TGTGCCAGCAGTTACGCCACCCCTCGCGAGCAGTACTTC CASSYATPREQYF
TRBJ1-2 TRBD1 TRBV2 many TGTGCCAGCAGTTGGGACAGGGAAGTCTACTTCTTC CASSWDREVYFF
TRBJ2-3 - TRBV7-2 - TGTGCCAGCAGCCCGGGAGACGCTAGCACAGATACGCAGTATTTT CASSPGDASTDTQYF
TRBJ2-1 TRBD2 TRBV9 few TGTGCCAGCAGCGTTGGACTAGCGGGGATTGAGCAGTTCTTC CASSVGLAGIEQFF
TRBJ1-5 TRBD1 TRBV18 many TGTGCCAGCTCCCTCGACAGGGTAGGTTCGGCCCAGCATTTT CASSLDRVGSAQHF
TRBJ1-4 TRBD1 TRBV5-5 few TGTGCCAGCAGCTTGGCCGGGACAGGAAACATAGTATATGAAAAACTGTTTTTT CASSLAGTGNIVYEKLFF
TRBJ1-3 - TRBV2 many TGTGCCAGCAGTGAGAGAACAGATGGAAACACCATATATTTT CASSERTDGNTIYF
TRBJ1-1 TRBD1 TRBV5-5 few TGTGCCAGCAGCAAGGGACAGGGGGCTACTGGCACTGAAGCTTTCTTT CASSKGQGATGTEAFF
TRBJ1-4 TRBD1 TRBV10-3 many TGTGCCACAAACCGGGACAGGCAAAATGAAAAACTGTTTTTT CATNRDRQNEKLFF
TRBJ2-7 - TRBV7-7 - TGTGCTAGCAGCTCGGGACCAGGCAAGGAGCAGTACTTC CASSSGPGKEQYF
TRBJ2-6 TRBD1 TRBV18 few TGTGCCAGCTCACCCCTGGGACAGATCTCTGGGGCCAACGTCCTGACTTTC CASSPLGQISGANVLTF
TRBJ1-4 - TRBV28 many TGTGCCAGCAGCTCGCCAGGGTTTTCTGCAACTAATGAAAAACTGTTTTTT CASSSPGFSATNEKLFF
TRBJ2-3 - TRBV28 many TGTGCCAGCAGTTTCTCGGGCCGGGCGGATACGCAGTATTTT CASSFSGRADTQYF
TRBJ1-5 - TRBV10-3 many TGTGCCATCAGTGATGGCCAGGACTCTAGGGCCCAGCATTTT CAISDGQDSRAQHF
TRBJ1-6 - TRBV5-1 few TGCGCCAGCAGCTTCGGGGAGAGCTCCTATAATTCACCCCTCCACTTT CASSFGESSYNSPLHF
TRBJ2-3 - TRBV11-2 - TGTGCCAGCAGCTTAGCGGGGGGCGTAGGGCGAGATACGCAGTATTTT CASSLAGGVGRDTQYF
TRBJ1-2 - TRBV11-1 many TGTGCCAGCAGCCTAGGGACGTGGCTGAGGCCGCAAATTGGCTACACCTTC CASSLGTWLRPQIGYTF
TRBJ1-6 - TRBV12-3/TRBV12-4 many TGTGCCAGCATACAGGCGGGGTTTAATTCACCCCTCCACTTT CASIQAGFNSPLHF
TRBJ2-5 - TRBV3-1 - TGTGCCAGCAGCCAAGATACCGGGGTAGAGACCCAGTACTTC CASSQDTGVETQYF
TRBJ2-5 TRBD2 TRBV6-5 many TGTGCCAGCAGCCCCTGGGAGGGCCGAGAGACCCAGTACTTC CASSPWEGRETQYF
TRBJ2-3 TRBD2 TRBV4-2 - TGTGCCAGCAGCCCCTATAGCGGGGGGGCAGCAGATACGCAGTATTTT CASSPYSGGAADTQYF
TRBJ1-2 - TRBV7-2 - TGTGCCAGCAGCTTAGTGGGACGGGAAAACTATGGCTACACCTTC CASSLVGRENYGYTF
TRBJ2-1 TRBD2 TRBV7-9 few TGTGCCAGCAGCTTAAGTGAGACTAGCGGGGGAATTGAGCAGTTCTTC CASSLSETSGGIEQFF
TRBJ1-4 - TRBV28 few TGTGCCAGCAGTTTTCCCACAGGGTTTCGTTTCGGTGCAACTAATGAAAAACTGTTTTTT CASSFPTGFRFGATNEKLFF